This TCR beta chain was observed in a study of blood T cell repertoires in COVID-19. The overall study: Nucleic acid was either cDNA or gDNA, and it came from T cells, B-cell-depleted T cells, or PBMCs.

Study processing details: Cell counts per sample came from amplifying reference gene primers. The data were produced by immunoSEQ multiplex PCR, yet TCRdb's version contains in-frame clones alone and is incomplete. That table is the source of V, J and clone size, and D and trimming were worked out from the DNA. The table has 70,000 to 95,000 clones, around nine tenths seen once. Germline V gives CDR1 SGHRS, CDR2 YFSETQ. The V gene end was trimmed by 6 bases and the J gene end by 1 base; junction bases not matched to a gene: 13. The CDR3 length is 17 residues. The receptor comes from a woman aged 45-65 years in a cohort sampled during active COVID-19. Sequencing input: peripheral blood. This sequence joins TRBV5-1 and TRBJ2-1; TRBD1 agrees at 7 bases. The CDR3 is CASTEGNRGRSYNEQFF. The CDR3 coding sequence is TGCGCCAGCACCGAAGGGAACAGGGGACGTTCCTACAATGAGCAGTTCTTC.